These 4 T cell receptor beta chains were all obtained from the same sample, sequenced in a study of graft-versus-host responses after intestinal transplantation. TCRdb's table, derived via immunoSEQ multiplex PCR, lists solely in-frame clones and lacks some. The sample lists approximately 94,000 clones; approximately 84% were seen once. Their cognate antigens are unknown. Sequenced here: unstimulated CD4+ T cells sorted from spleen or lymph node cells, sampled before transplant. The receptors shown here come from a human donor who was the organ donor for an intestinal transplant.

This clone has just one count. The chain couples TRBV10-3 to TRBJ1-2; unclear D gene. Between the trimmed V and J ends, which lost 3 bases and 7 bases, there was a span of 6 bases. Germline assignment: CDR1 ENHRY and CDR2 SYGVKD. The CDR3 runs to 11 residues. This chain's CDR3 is CAISDEGGYTF. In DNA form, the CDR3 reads TGTGCCATCAGTGATGAGGGTGGCTACACCTTC.

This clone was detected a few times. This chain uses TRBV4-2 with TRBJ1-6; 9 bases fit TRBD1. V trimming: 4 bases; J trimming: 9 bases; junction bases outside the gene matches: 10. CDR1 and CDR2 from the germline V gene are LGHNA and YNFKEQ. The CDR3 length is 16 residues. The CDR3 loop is CASSPTPGQGGSPLHF. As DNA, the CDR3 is TGTGCCAGCAGCCCTACGCCGGGACAGGGAGGTTCACCCCTCCACTTT.

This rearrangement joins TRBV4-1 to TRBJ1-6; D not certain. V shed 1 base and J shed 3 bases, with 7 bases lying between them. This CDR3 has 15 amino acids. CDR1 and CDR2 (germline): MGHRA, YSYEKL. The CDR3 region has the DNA TGCGCCAGCAGCCAAGGGTTTTACTATAATTCACCCCTCCACTTT. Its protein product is CASSQGFYYNSPLHF.

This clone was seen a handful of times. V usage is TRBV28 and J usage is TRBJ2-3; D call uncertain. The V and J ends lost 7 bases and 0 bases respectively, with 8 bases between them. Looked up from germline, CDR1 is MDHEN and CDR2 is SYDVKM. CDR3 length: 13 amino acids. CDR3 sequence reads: CASTPVSTDTQYF. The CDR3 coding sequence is TGTGCCAGCACCCCCGTTAGCACAGATACGCAGTATTTT.